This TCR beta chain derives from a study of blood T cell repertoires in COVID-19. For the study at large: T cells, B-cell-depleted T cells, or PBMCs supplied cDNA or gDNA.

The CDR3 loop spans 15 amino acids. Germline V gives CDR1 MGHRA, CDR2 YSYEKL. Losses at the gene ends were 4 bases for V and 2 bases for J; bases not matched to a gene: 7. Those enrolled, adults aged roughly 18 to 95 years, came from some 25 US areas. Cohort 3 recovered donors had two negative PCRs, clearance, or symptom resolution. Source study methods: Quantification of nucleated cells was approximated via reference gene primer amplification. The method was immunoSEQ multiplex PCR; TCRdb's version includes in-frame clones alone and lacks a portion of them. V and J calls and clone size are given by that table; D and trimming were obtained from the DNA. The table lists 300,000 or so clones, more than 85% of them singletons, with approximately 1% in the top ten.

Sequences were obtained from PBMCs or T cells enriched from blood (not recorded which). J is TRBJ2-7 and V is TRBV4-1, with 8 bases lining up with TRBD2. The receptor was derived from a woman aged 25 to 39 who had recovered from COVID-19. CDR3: CASSPTSGRTYEQYF. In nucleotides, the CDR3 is TGCGCCAGCAGCCCCACTAGCGGTCGGACCTACGAGCAGTACTTC.